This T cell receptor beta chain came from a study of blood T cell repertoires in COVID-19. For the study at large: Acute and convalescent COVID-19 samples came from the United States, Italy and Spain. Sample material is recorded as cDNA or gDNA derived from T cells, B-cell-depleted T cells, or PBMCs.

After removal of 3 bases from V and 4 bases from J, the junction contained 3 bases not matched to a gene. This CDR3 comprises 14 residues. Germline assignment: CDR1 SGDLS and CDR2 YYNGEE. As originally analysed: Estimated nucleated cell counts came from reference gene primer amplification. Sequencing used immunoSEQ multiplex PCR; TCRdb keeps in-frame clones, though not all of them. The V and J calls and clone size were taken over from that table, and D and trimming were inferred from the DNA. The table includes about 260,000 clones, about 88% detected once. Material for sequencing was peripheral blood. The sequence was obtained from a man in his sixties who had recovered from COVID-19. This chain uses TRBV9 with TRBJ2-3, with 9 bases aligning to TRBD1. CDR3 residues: CASSEQGAADTQYF. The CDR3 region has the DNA TGTGCCAGCAGCGAACAGGGGGCTGCAGATACGCAGTATTTT.